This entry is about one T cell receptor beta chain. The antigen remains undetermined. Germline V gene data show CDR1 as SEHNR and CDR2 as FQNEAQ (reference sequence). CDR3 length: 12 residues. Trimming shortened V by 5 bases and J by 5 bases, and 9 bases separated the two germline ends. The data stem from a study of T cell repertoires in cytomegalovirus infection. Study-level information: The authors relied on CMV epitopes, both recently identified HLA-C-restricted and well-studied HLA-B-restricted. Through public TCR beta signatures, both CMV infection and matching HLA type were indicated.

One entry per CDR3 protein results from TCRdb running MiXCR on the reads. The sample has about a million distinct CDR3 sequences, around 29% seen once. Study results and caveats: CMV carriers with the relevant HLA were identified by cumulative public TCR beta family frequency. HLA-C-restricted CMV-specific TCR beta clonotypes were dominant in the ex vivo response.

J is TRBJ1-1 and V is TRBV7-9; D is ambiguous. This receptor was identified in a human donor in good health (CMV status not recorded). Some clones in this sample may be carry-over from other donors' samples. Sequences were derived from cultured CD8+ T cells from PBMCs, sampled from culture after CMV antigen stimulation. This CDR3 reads CASSPIRTEAFF. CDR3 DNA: TGTGCCAGCAGCCCGATCAGAACTGAAGCTTTCTTT.